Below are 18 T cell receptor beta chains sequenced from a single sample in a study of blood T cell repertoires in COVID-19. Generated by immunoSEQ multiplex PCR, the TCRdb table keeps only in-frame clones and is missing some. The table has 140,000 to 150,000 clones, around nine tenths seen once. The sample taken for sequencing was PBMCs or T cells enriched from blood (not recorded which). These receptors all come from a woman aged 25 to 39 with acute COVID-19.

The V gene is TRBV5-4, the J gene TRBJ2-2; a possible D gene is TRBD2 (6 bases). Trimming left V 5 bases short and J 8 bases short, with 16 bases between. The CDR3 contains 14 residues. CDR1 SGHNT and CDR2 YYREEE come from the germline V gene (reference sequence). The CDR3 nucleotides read TGTGCCAGCAGTTTCGGGGAGGTCGCTGGGGAGCTGTTTTTT. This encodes CASSFGEVAGELFF.

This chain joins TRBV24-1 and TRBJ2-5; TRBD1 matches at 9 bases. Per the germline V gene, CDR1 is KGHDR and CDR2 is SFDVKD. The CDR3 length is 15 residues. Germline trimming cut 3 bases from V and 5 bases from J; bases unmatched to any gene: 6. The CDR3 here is CATSDGTGTWETQYF. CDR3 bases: TGTGCCACCAGTGATGGGACAGGGACATGGGAGACCCAGTACTTC.

CDR3 loop: CASSPGLAGEETQYF. DNA of the CDR3: TGTGCCAGCAGCCCTGGACTAGCGGGAGAGGAGACCCAGTACTTC. The V and J genes are TRBV5-8 and TRBJ2-5, with 13 bases that match TRBD2. CDR1 SGHTS and CDR2 YDEGEE come from the germline V gene. Unmatched junction bases numbered 5, after V lost 4 bases and J lost 5 bases. This CDR3 has 15 amino acids.

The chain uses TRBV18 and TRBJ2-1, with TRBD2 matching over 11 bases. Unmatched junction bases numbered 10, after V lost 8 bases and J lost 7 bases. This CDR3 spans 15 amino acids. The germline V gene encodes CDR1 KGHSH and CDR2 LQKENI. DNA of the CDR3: TGTGCCAGCCATCCTACGGGACTAGCGGTAAATGAGCAGTTCTTC. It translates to CASHPTGLAVNEQFF.

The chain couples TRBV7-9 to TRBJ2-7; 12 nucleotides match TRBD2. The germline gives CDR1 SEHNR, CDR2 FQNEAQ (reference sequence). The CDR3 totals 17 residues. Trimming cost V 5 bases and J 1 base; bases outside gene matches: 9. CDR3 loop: CASSPLAGGPKSYEQYF. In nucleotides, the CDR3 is TGTGCCAGCAGCCCCCTAGCGGGAGGGCCGAAATCCTACGAGCAGTACTTC.

The CDR3 DNA follows: TGTGCCAGCAGCTTAGGAGACAGGGGAACTGAAGCTTTCTTT. It yields the protein CASSLGDRGTEAFF. The rearrangement joins TRBV7-2 to TRBJ1-1; TRBD1 aligns across 8 bases. The V segment lost 1 base and the J segment 5 bases; nucleotides outside the gene matches: 3. This CDR3 spans 14 amino acids. Germline V lookup: CDR1 SGHTA, CDR2 FQGNSA.

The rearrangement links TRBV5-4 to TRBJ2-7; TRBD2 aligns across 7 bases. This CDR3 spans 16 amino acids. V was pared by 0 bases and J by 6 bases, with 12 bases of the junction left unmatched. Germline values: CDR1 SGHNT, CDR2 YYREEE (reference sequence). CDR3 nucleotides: TGTGCCAGCAGCTTGGTCGGCGGGAGCTCGGCGGGCGAGCAGTACTTC. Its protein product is CASSLVGGSSAGEQYF.

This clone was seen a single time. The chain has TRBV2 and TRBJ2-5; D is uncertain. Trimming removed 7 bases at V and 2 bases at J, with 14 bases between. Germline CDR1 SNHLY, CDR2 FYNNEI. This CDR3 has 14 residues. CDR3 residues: CASTRVAVQETQYF. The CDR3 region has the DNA TGTGCCAGCACTAGAGTGGCGGTTCAAGAGACCCAGTACTTC.

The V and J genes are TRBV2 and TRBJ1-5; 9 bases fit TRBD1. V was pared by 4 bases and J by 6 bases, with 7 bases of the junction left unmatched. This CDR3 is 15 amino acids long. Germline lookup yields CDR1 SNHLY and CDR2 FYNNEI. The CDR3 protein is CASSARTGVSQPQHF. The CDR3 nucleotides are TGTGCCAGCAGTGCGCGGACAGGGGTGAGTCAGCCCCAGCATTTT.

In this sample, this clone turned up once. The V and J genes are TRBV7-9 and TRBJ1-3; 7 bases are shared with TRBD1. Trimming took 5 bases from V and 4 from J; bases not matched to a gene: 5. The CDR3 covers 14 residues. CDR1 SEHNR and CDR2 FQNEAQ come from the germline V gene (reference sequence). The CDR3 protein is CASSQTGYGNTIYF. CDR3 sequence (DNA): TGTGCCAGCAGCCAGACAGGGTACGGAAACACCATATATTTT.

CDR3 protein: CASRIPNRGAEAFF. CDR3 coding DNA: TGTGCCAGTAGGATCCCAAACAGGGGGGCTGAAGCTTTCTTT. This sequence joins TRBV19 and TRBJ1-1, with 8 nucleotides matching TRBD1. The CDR3 length is 14 residues. Germline CDR1 LNHDA, CDR2 SQIVND (reference sequence). J gave up 6 bases and V 6 bases, and 9 bases lay outside the gene matches.

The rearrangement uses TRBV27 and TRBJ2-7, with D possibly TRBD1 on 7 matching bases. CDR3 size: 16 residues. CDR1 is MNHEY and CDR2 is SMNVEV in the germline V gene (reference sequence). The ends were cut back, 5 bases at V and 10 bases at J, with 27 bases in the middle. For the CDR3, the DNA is TGTGCCAGCAGTCCGTGGACAGGAGGGATCTACGAGGCTCAGTACTTC. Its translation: CASSPWTGGIYEAQYF.

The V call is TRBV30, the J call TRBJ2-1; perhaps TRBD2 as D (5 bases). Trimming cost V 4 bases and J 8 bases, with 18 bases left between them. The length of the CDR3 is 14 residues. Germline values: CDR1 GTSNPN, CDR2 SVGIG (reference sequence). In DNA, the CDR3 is TGTGCCTGGATGAAGGACGGCCTGAGGGATGAGCAGTTCTTC. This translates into CAWMKDGLRDEQFF.

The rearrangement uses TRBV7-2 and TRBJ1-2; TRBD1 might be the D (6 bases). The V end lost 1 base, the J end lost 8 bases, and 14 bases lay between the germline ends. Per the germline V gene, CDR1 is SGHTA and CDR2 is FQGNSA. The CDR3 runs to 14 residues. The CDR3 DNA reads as TGTGCCAGCAGCTTAGGGCTGGGGGGGCACGGCTACACCTTC. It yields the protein CASSLGLGGHGYTF.

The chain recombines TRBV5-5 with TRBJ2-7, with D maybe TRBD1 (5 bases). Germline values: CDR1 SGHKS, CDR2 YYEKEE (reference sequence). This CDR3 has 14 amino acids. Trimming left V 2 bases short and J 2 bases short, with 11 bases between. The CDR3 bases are TGTGCCAGCAGCTTTGTGCAGGGCCCCTACGAGCAGTACTTC. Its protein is CASSFVQGPYEQYF.

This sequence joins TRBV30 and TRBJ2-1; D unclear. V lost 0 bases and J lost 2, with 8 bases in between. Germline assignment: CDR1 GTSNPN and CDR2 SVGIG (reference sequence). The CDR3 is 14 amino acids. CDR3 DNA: TGTGCCTGGAGTGTGGGTGGGCCCTACAATGAGCAGTTCTTC. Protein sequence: CAWSVGGPYNEQFF.

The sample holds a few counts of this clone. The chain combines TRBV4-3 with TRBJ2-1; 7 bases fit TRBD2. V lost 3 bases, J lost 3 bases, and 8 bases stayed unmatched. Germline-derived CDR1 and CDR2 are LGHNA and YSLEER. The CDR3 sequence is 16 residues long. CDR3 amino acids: CASSHSSGGDYNEQFF. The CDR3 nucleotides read TGCGCCAGCAGCCATTCTAGCGGAGGGGACTACAATGAGCAGTTCTTC.

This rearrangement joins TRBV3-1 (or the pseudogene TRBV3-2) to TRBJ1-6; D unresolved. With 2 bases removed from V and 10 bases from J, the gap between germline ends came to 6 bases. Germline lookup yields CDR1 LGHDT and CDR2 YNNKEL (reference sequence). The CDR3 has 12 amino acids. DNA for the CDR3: TGTGCCAGCAGCCAACAATCCTCACCCCTCCACTTT. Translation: CASSQQSSPLHF.